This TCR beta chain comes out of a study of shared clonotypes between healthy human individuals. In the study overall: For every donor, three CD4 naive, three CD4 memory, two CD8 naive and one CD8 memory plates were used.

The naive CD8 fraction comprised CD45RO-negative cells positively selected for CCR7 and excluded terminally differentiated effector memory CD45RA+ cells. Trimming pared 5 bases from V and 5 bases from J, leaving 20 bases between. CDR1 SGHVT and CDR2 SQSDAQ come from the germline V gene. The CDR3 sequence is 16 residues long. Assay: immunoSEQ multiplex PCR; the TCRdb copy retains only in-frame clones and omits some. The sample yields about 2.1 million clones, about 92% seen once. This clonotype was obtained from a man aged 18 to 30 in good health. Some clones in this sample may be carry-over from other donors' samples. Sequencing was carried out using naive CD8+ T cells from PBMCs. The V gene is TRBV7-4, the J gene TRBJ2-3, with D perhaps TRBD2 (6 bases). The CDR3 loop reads CASSPVRGTLGDTQYF. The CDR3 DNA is TGTGCCAGCAGCCCGGTACGGGGGACCCTGGGAGATACGCAGTATTTT. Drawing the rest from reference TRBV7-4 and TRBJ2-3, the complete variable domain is GAGVSQSPRYKVAKRGRDVALRCDSISGHVTLYWYRQTLGQGSEVLTYSQSDAQRDKSGRPSGRFSAERPERSVSTLKIQRTEQGDSAVYLCASSPVRGTLGDTQYFGPGTRLTVL.